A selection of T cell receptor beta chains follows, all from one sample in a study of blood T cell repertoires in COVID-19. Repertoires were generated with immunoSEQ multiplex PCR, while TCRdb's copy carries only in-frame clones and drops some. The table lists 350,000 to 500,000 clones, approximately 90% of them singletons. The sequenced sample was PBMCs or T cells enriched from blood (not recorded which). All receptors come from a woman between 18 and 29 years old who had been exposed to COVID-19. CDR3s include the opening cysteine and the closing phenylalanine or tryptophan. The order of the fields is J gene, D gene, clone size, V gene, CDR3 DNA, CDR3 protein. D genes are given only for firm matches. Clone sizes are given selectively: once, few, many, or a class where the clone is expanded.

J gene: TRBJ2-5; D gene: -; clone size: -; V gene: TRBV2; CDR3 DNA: TGTGCCAGCAGTGTTGTCCAGGCCGGGGGCCAGTACTTC; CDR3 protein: CASSVVQAGGQYF
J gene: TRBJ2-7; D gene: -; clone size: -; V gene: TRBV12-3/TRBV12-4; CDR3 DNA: TGTGCCAGCAGGAAACAGGGATACGAGCAGTACTTC; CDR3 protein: CASRKQGYEQYF
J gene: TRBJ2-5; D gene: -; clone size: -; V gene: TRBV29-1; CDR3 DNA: TGCAGCGTGACCCACCTCAGGGTGGCGGCGGAGACCCAGTACTTC; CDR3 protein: CSVTHLRVAAETQYF
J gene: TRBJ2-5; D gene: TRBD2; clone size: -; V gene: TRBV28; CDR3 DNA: TGTGCCAGCAGTTTACCCTTCGGACTAGCGGGAGCTTTATCCCTCCCGAAAGAGACCCAGTACTTC; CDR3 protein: CASSLPFGLAGALSLPKETQYF
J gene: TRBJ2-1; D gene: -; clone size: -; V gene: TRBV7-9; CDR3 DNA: TGTGCCAGCAGCCAAGCAGGCTACAATGAGCAGTTCTTC; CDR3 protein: CASSQAGYNEQFF
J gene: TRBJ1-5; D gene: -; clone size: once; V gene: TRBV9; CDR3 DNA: TGTGCCAGCAGCGTTTCAGGATCCGGGAGTCAGCCCCAGCATTTT; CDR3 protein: CASSVSGSGSQPQHF
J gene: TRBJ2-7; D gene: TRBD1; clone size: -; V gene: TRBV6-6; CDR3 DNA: TGTGCCAGCAGTCACCGACAGGGCAACTACGAGCAGTACTTC; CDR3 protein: CASSHRQGNYEQYF
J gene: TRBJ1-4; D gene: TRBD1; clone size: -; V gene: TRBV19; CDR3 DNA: TGTGCCAGTAGTATAGGCGGGACAGCTAATGAAAAACTGTTTTTT; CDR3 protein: CASSIGGTANEKLFF
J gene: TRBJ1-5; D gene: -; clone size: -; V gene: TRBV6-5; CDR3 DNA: TGTGCCAGCAGTCCTGGCCAAAATTATCAGCCCCAGCATTTT; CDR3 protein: CASSPGQNYQPQHF
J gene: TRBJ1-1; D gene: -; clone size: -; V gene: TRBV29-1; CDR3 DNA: TGCAGCGTTGGAGGCTCGGGGAACACTGAAGCTTTCTTT; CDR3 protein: CSVGGSGNTEAFF
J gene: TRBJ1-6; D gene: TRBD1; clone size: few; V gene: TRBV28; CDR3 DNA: TGTGCCAACTCTGGGACAGGCAATTCACCCCTCCACTTT; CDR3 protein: CANSGTGNSPLHF
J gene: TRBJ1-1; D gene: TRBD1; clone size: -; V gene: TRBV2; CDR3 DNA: TGTGCCAGCAGGACTAACAGGGGAAACACTGAAGCTTTCTTT; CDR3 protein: CASRTNRGNTEAFF
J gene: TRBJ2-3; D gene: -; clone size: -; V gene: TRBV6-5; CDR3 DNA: TGTGCCAGCAGTTACGAGGGGGGGCCCACGAATACGCAGTATTTT; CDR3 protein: CASSYEGGPTNTQYF
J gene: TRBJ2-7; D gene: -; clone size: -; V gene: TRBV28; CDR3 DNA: TGTGCCAGCACCCCAGGGGATGCCTACGAGCAGTACTTC; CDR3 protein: CASTPGDAYEQYF
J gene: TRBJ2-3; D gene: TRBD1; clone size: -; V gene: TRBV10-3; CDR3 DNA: TGTGCCACGGCCTCGACAGGGCTTAGCACAGATACGCAGTATTTT; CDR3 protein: CATASTGLSTDTQYF
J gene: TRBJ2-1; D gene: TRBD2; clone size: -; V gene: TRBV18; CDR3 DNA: TGTGCCAGCTCACCACTGAATCCTAGCGGCTCCTACAATGAGCAGTTCTTC; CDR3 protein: CASSPLNPSGSYNEQFF
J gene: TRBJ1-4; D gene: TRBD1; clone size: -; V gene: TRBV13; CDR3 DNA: TGTGCCAGCAGTCGGGACAGGTACGATGAAAAACTGTTTTTT; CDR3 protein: CASSRDRYDEKLFF
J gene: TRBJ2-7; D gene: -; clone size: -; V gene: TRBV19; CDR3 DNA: TGTGCCAGTAGTATAGGGCAGGGGAGTGTCGAGCAGTACTTC; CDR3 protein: CASSIGQGSVEQYF
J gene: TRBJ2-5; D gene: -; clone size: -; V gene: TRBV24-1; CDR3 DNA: TGTGCCACCAGTGATTTCTCCGGGGAAGAGACCCAGTACTTC; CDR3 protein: CATSDFSGEETQYF
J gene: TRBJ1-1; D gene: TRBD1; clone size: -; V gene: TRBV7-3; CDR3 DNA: TGTGCCAGCAGCCCGACAGGGGGTCCTTTTGCGGGGGTTAACACTGAAGCTTTCTTT; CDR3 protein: CASSPTGGPFAGVNTEAFF